The 26 T cell receptor beta chains listed next were all sequenced from one sample in a study of a mutant IDH1 vaccine in newly diagnosed glioma. Their specific antigens are unknown. Repertoires were generated with immunoSEQ multiplex PCR, while TCRdb's copy carries only in-frame clones and drops some. Here the sample spans tens of thousands of clones, around 92% being singletons. The time point: week 35, safety follow-up. A 20-mer mutant IDH1 peptide at 300 ug was injected subcutaneously with topical imiquimod. The specimen was PBMCs, collected from a glioma patient whose treatment included an IDH1 peptide vaccine. Receptors originate from a man in his fifties with glioma.

The genes are TRBV19 and TRBJ1-5; D ambiguous. Germline-derived CDR1 and CDR2 are LNHDA and SQIVND (reference sequence). The CDR3 consists of 13 residues. V lost 8 bases and J 1 base, leaving 9 bases between the germline ends. The CDR3 loop reads CASGGRSNQPQHF. The CDR3 nucleotides are TGTGCCAGTGGCGGGCGGAGCAATCAGCCCCAGCATTTT.

The chain combines TRBV9 with TRBJ1-2, with TRBD1 identical over 7 bases. Losses at the gene ends were 4 bases for V and 8 bases for J; bases not matched to a gene: 11. The germline CDR1 and CDR2 sequences are SGDLS and YYNGEE. The CDR3 loop spans 14 amino acids. CDR3 sequence: CASSSLGGTAGYTF. DNA for the CDR3: TGTGCCAGCAGCTCCCTTGGCGGGACAGCAGGCTACACCTTC. Supplemented by reference TRBV9 and TRBJ1-2, the full variable domain reads DSGVTQTPKHLITATGQRVTLRCSPRSGDLSVYWYQQSLDQGLQFLIQYYNGEERAKGNILERFSAQQFPDLHSELNLSSLELGDSALYFCASSSLGGTAGYTFGSGTRLTVV.

The chain employs TRBV5-1 and TRBJ1-2; D not resolved. This CDR3 has 13 residues. Trimming pared 4 bases from V and 3 bases from J, leaving 10 bases between. Germline CDR1 reads SGHRS; CDR2 reads YFSETQ. The CDR3 loop reads CASSVGGDYGYTF. The CDR3 nucleotides read TGCGCCAGCAGCGTGGGAGGAGACTATGGCTACACCTTC. The complete variable domain, with remaining parts taken from reference TRBV5-1 and TRBJ1-2, reads KAGVTQTPRYLIKTRGQQVTLSCSPISGHRSVSWYQQTPGQGLQFLFEYFSETQRNKGNFPGRFSGRQFSNSRSEMNVSTLELGDSALYLCASSVGGDYGYTFGSGTRLTVV.

The J gene is TRBJ2-5, the V gene TRBV4-1, with 7 nucleotides matching TRBD1. Germline V gene sequence: CDR1 MGHRA, CDR2 YSYEKL. This CDR3 contains 15 residues. The J segment lost 1 base and the V segment lost 2 bases, leaving 4 bases of the junction unmatched. CDR3 amino acids: CASSQIGTVQETQYF. CDR3 nucleotide sequence: TGCGCCAGCAGCCAAATAGGGACAGTCCAAGAGACCCAGTACTTC.

The chain links TRBV5-4 to TRBJ2-7; 8 nucleotides line up with TRBD1. CDR3 length: 16 residues. CDR1 is SGHNT and CDR2 is YYREEE in the germline V gene (reference sequence). Unmatched junction bases numbered 15, after V lost 6 bases and J lost 4 bases. In DNA form, the CDR3 reads TGTGCCAGCAAAAAGGACAGGGCATCACCGGGGTACGAGCAGTACTTC. It is translated as CASKKDRASPGYEQYF.

The genes are TRBV5-1 and TRBJ2-2; the D is unclear. V was cut by 4 bases and J by 6 bases, with 13 bases left in between. The CDR3 runs 14 residues. The V gene's germline CDR1 is SGHRS and CDR2 YFSETQ. DNA of the CDR3: TGCGCCAGCAGCCCCGTGGATGAGGCCGGGGAGCTGTTTTTT. It codes for CASSPVDEAGELFF.

J is TRBJ1-2 and V is TRBV5-6; tentatively, D is TRBD1 (6 bases). CDR1 and CDR2 (germline): SGHDT, YYEEEE. The CDR3 covers 13 residues. V was cut by 2 bases and J by 2 bases, with 7 bases left in between. CDR3 DNA sequence: TGTGCCAGCAGCTTAGGGGGAAACTATGGCTACACCTTC. Its protein is CASSLGGNYGYTF.

The CDR3 region is CASSLGARNTQYF. In DNA form, the CDR3 reads TGTGCCAGCAGCCTAGGGGCTAGGAATACGCAGTATTTT. The gene calls are TRBV27 and TRBJ2-3; a possible D gene is TRBD1 (5 bases). The V gene lost 6 bases and the J gene lost 7 bases, with 14 bases spanning the gap. This CDR3 spans 13 amino acids. Germline lookup yields CDR1 MNHEY and CDR2 SMNVEV (reference sequence).

The V and J genes are TRBV27 and TRBJ2-7; a weak D match, TRBD2 (6 bases). The CDR3 is 15 amino acids. The V end was cut by 5 bases, the J end by 3 bases, with 17 bases between. CDR1 MNHEY and CDR2 SMNVEV come from the germline V gene (reference sequence). The DNA for the CDR3 is TGTGCCAGCAGTGTGTTGTCTGGAGGGGACTACGAGCAGTACTTC. Its translation is CASSVLSGGDYEQYF.

The CDR3 reads CASSYSGTAAFGYTF. Written as DNA, the CDR3 is TGTGCCAGCAGTTACTCGGGGACCGCGGCGTTTGGCTACACCTTC. This chain uses TRBV6-6 with TRBJ1-2, with D possibly TRBD1 on 5 matching bases. CDR1 is MNHNY and CDR2 is SVGAGI in the germline V gene (reference sequence). Trimming took off 0 bases at V and 7 bases at J, with 15 bases between the two ends. This CDR3 has 15 amino acids.

V is TRBV5-1 and J is TRBJ2-5, with 8 positions matching TRBD1. The CDR3 contains 16 residues. In germline, CDR1 is SGHRS, CDR2 YFSETQ. V shed 3 bases and J 5 bases; nucleotides not matched to a gene: 12. This chain's CDR3 is CASSSTRTGIGETQYF. In DNA, the CDR3 is TGCGCCAGCAGCTCAACCCGGACAGGGATCGGGGAGACCCAGTACTTC. The entire variable domain, with the rest obtained from reference TRBV5-1 and TRBJ2-5, is as follows: KAGVTQTPRYLIKTRGQQVTLSCSPISGHRSVSWYQQTPGQGLQFLFEYFSETQRNKGNFPGRFSGRQFSNSRSEMNVSTLELGDSALYLCASSSTRTGIGETQYFGPGTRLLVL.

The chain combines TRBV30 with TRBJ2-3; D gene unclear. The CDR3 extends over 14 amino acids. Trimming took off 3 bases at V and 4 bases at J, with 14 bases between the two ends. From germline, CDR1 is GTSNPN and CDR2 SVGIG (reference sequence). CDR3 protein: CAWRTGGSADTQYF. The CDR3 DNA follows: TGTGCCTGGAGGACCGGCGGATCGGCAGATACGCAGTATTTT.

V usage is TRBV9 and J usage is TRBJ2-1, with D maybe TRBD2 (6 bases). The length of the CDR3 is 15 residues. Trimming left V 4 bases short and J 6 bases short, with 17 bases between. The germline gives CDR1 SGDLS, CDR2 YYNGEE. DNA for the CDR3: TGTGCCAGCAGCCTGGGGGTAGGGACTTCCAATGAGCAGTTCTTC. Protein sequence: CASSLGVGTSNEQFF.

The V and J genes are TRBV5-1 and TRBJ2-2; TRBD2 aligns across 8 bases. CDR1 SGHRS and CDR2 YFSETQ come from the germline V gene. The trim removed 6 bases at V and 1 base at J, leaving 5 bases unmatched. The CDR3 loop spans 15 amino acids. As DNA, the CDR3 is TGCGCCAGCACCGGGGGGGCTCGGAACACCGGGGAGCTGTTTTTT. It translates to CASTGGARNTGELFF.

The chain joins TRBV28 to TRBJ2-7; the match to TRBD2 covers 8 bases. Germline CDR1 reads MDHEN; CDR2 reads SYDVKM. The CDR3 contains 15 residues. V was clipped by 2 bases and J by 3 bases; unmatched bases: 6. In nucleotides, the CDR3 is TGTGCCAGCAGTTTACTTCCGGGGGGGAACTACGAGCAGTACTTC. It codes for CASSLLPGGNYEQYF. The variable domain in full, completed from reference TRBV28 and TRBJ2-7, reads DVKVTQSSRYLVKRTGEKVFLECVQDMDHENMFWYRQDPGLGLRLIYFSYDVKMKEKGDIPEGYSVSREKKERFSLILESASTNQTSMYLCASSLLPGGNYEQYFGPGTRLTVT.

The chain uses TRBV9 and TRBJ2-2; tentative D call: TRBD1 (6 bases). CDR3 length: 15 residues. V shed 0 bases and J shed 0 bases, with 6 bases lying between them. Germline CDR1 reads SGDLS; CDR2 reads YYNGEE. CDR3 bases: TGTGCCAGCAGCGTAGGGACAGCGAACACCGGGGAGCTGTTTTTT. Translation: CASSVGTANTGELFF.

The chain joins TRBV25-1 to TRBJ2-2; 10 bases line up with TRBD1. Unmatched junction bases numbered 4, after V lost 7 bases and J lost 2 bases. Germline loops: CDR1 MGHDK, CDR2 SYGVNS. The CDR3 extends over 15 amino acids. The chain's CDR3 is CASKTGGLNTGELFF. The CDR3 region has the DNA TGTGCCAGCAAGACAGGGGGCCTTAACACCGGGGAGCTGTTTTTT.

This sequence joins TRBV29-1 and TRBJ2-7; D unclear. The CDR3 has 11 amino acids. The V gene's germline CDR1 is SQVTM and CDR2 ANQGSEA. V was cut by 1 base and J by 5 bases, with 6 bases left in between. The CDR3 sequence: CSVEGLDEQYF. Written as DNA, the CDR3 is TGCAGCGTTGAAGGCTTAGACGAGCAGTACTTC.

The CDR3 loop reads CASSSPIEREGGEKLFF. The CDR3 DNA is TGTGCCAGCAGCTCCCCGATCGAAAGGGAGGGAGGTGAAAAACTGTTTTTT. The V call is TRBV5-6, the J call TRBJ1-4; D gene ambiguous. The ends were cut back, 3 bases at V and 7 bases at J, with 22 bases in the middle. From germline, CDR1 is SGHDT and CDR2 YYEEEE. The CDR3 runs 17 residues.

This chain links TRBV6-5 with TRBJ2-7; perhaps TRBD2 as D (5 bases). Germline values: CDR1 MNHEY, CDR2 SVGAGI. Trimming took 0 bases from V and 2 from J, leaving 14 bases between them. CDR3 length: 16 residues. DNA of the CDR3: TGTGCCAGCAGTTACTCGAGGGCTCTGCAGGCCTACGAGCAGTACTTC. This encodes CASSYSRALQAYEQYF.

The V gene is TRBV15, the J gene TRBJ1-5, with D uncertain. The CDR3 consists of 15 residues. Trimming removed 5 bases at V and 6 bases at J, with 17 bases between. CDR1 is LNHNV, CDR2 YYDKDF, per germline (reference sequence). The CDR3 bases are TGTGCCACCAGCCCCGGGAGGGAAACCGGTCAGCCCCAGCATTTT. Its translation: CATSPGRETGQPQHF.

The chain carries TRBV9 and TRBJ1-1; D is unclear. The ends were cut back, 0 bases at V and 0 bases at J, with 18 bases in the middle. The CDR3 totals 18 residues. The germline V gene has CDR1 SGDLS and CDR2 YYNGEE. The CDR3 DNA reads TGTGCCAGCAGCGTAGCTGCGGGGTCCGTGGCCATGAACACTGAAGCTTTCTTT. It codes for CASSVAAGSVAMNTEAFF. The full variable domain, its missing parts supplied by reference TRBV9 and TRBJ1-1, is DSGVTQTPKHLITATGQRVTLRCSPRSGDLSVYWYQQSLDQGLQFLIQYYNGEERAKGNILERFSAQQFPDLHSELNLSSLELGDSALYFCASSVAAGSVAMNTEAFFGQGTRLTVV.

The CDR3 region has the DNA TGTGCCAGCAGCTTAGACTGGATGGCCAATCAGCCCCAGCATTTT. Translated: CASSLDWMANQPQHF. J is TRBJ1-5 and V is TRBV7-2; D call uncertain. The ends were cut back, 1 base at V and 3 bases at J, with 10 bases in the middle. This CDR3 has 15 residues. Germline CDR1 is SGHTA and CDR2 is FQGNSA.

The rearrangement uses TRBV5-4 and TRBJ2-5, with 9 bases matching TRBD2. V lost 3 bases, J lost 7 bases, and 13 bases stayed unmatched. In germline, CDR1 is SGHNT, CDR2 YYREEE (reference sequence). CDR3 size: 16 residues. CDR3 nucleotides: TGTGCCAGCAGCTCGGCGAATAGCGGGGGCCAGGGGACCCAGTACTTC. Its translation is CASSSANSGGQGTQYF.

The rearrangement links TRBV6-6 to TRBJ1-1, with a possible D match to TRBD1 (5 bases). The CDR3 sequence is 12 residues long. Germline V lookup: CDR1 MNHNY, CDR2 SVGAGI (reference sequence). The V and J ends lost 2 bases and 6 bases respectively, with 7 bases between them. This CDR3 reads CASSYVGPEAFF. The DNA for the CDR3 is TGTGCCAGCAGTTACGTGGGGCCTGAAGCTTTCTTT.

CDR3 in amino acids: CASRDYRGQQYF. The CDR3 coding sequence is TGTGCCAGTAGGGACTACAGGGGTCAACAGTACTTC. This chain connects TRBV19 to TRBJ2-7, with a tentative D call TRBD1 (7 bases). Germline CDR1 reads LNHDA; CDR2 reads SQIVND (reference sequence). Trimming removed 6 bases from V and 10 bases from J, with 16 bases in between. The CDR3 extends over 12 amino acids.